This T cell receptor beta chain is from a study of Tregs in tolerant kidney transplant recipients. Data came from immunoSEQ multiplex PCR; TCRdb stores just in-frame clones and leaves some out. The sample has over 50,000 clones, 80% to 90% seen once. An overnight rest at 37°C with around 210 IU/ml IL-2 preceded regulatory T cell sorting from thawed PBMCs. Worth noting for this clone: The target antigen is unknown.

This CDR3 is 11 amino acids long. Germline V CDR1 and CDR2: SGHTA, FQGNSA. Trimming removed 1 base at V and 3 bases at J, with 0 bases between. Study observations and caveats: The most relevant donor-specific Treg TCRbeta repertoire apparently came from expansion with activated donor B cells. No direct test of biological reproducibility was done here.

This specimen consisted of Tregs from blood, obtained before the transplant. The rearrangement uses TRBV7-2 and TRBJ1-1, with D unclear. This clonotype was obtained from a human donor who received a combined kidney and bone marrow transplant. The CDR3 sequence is CASSLDTEAFF. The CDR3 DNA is TGTGCCAGCAGCTTAGACACTGAAGCTTTCTTT.